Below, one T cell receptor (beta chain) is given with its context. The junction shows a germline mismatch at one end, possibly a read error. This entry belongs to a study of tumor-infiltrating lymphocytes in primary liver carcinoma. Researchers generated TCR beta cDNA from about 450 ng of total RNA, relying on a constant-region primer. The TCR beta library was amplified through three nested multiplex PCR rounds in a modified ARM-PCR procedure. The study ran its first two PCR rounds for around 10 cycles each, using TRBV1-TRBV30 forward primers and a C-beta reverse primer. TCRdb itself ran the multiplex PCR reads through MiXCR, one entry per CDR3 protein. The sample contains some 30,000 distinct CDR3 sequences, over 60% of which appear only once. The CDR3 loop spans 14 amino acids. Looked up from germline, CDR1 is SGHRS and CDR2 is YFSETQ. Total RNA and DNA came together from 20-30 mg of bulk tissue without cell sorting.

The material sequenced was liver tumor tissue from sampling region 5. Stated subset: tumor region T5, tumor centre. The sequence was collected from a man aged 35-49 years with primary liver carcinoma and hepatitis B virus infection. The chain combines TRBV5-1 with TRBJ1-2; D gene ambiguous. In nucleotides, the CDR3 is TGCGCCAGCAGCTCGGACGGGTCTAACTATGACTACATCTTC. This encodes CASSSDGSNYDYIF.